The rows below give T cell receptor beta chains drawn from one sample of a study of T cells in Graves' hyperthyroidism and ophthalmopathy. TCRdb reprocessed the multiplex PCR reads via MiXCR and lists one record per CDR3 protein. The profile shows 540,000 or so distinct CDR3 sequences, about half of them singletons. Sequencing was carried out using peripheral blood or thyroid tissue (not recorded which). Receptor source: an adult woman with Graves' disease, either hyperthyroidism or ophthalmopathy (not recorded which). Both conserved end residues are part of each CDR3. The order of the fields is clone size, V gene, CDR3 protein. Some rows mark clone size as missing; the rest say once, few, many or name a class of expanded clone.

>-|TRBV12-3/TRBV12-4
CASSSRDRGLNTEAFF
>many|TRBV7-9
CASSGTAASVYEQYF
>-|TRBV7-3
CASSTYRDGRAYEQYF
>-|TRBV7-9
CASSYSPQGGGSSYEQYF
>-|TRBV2
CASRTGVYQPQHF
>many|TRBV6-1
CASSEDQGADEQYF
>once|TRBV7-9
CASSPPGQRDGYTF
>-|TRBV7-2
CASSRGPGRLFF
>-|TRBV15
CATSSGGQETQYF
>-|TRBV15
CATSRSPTGSGNTIYF
>-|TRBV10-3
CAISEVGTGELFF
>few|TRBV6-5
CASSYRQGPSREAFF
>many|TRBV11-2
CASSLLAGVGEQYF
>few|TRBV11-2
CASSATGGDQPQHF
>-|TRBV29-1
CSVDLAKTEAFF
>many|TRBV27
CASSSRTGANSPLHF
>once|TRBV27
CAGSLQGNQPQHF
>-|TRBV25-1
CASVLSLVDEQFF
>many|TRBV10-2
CASTRLAGGTYEQYF
>once|TRBV20-1
CSARGGRQGVEPQHF
>many|TRBV10-3
CATGPATNEKLFF
>-|TRBV2
CASRRGRNYGYTF
>-|TRBV2
CASSQSGEQPQHF
>-|TRBV6-1
CASSVGTPGLTIYF
>many|TRBV6-4
CASSLSGDSPEEAFF
>-|TRBV6-1
CASKAGQANQPQHF
>-|TRBV7-6
CASSLEQDTGNTIYF
>-|TRBV19
CASSKRYLGRDRHDQCQHF
>-|TRBV7-9
CASSLATGPYEKLFF
>-|TRBV29-1
CTGTGVGELFF
>few|TRBV9
CASSPAQGYTF
>many|TRBV4-2
CASSQETGGAYEQYF
>-|TRBV7-7
CASRGRGAYEQYF
>many|TRBV12-3/TRBV12-4
CASKNSDQPQHF
>-|TRBV10-3
CASSLGGGRSALF
>-|TRBV20-1
CSMDTGHYGYTF
>few|TRBV20-1
CSLSGVTEAFF
>many|TRBV2
CASIGTGNTEAFF
>many|TRBV2
CASMASGGPGEQYF
>-|TRBV10-3
CAISEPWTRYNEQFF
>-|TRBV7-3
CASSLWDRGESPLHF
>many|TRBV10-3
CAISELRAEAFF
>many|TRBV5-6
CASSLSGTQETQYF
>-|TRBV6-5
CAGRTGAGQGNTEAFF
>-|TRBV12-3/TRBV12-4
CASRWTGDTGWPNEKLFF